This T cell receptor (beta chain) is from a study of T cells in Graves' hyperthyroidism and ophthalmopathy. Study observations and caveats: The model foresaw ophthalmopathy a median about 6.5 months prior to onset.

Researchers amplified the TCR beta CDR3 regions from RNA transcripts. HTBI primers were employed in a first-round RT-PCR of the TCR CDR3. TCRdb fed the multiplex PCR reads into MiXCR, producing one record per CDR3 protein. The sample lists approximately 700,000 distinct CDR3 sequences, just under 45% occurring once. Exclusion of a patient resulted from uncontrolled infection, other autoimmune disease, pregnancy or lactation. Comments on this clonotype: The antigen remains unidentified. It may be a read error: a sequence one base away is much more abundant.

This CDR3 comprises 15 residues. The ends were cut back, 0 bases at V and 14 bases at J, with 17 bases in the middle. CDR1 and CDR2 (germline): SGHVS, FQNEAQ. This TCR came from an adult man with Graves' disease, either hyperthyroidism or ophthalmopathy (not recorded which). The chain uses TRBV7-8 and TRBJ1-6; the D is unclear. The sequenced sample was peripheral blood or thyroid tissue (not recorded which). The CDR3, as DNA: TGTGCCAGCAGCTTAGCCCCCCGCCGGAATGTATCCCTCCACTTT. Encoded protein: CASSLAPRRNVSLHF.